A selection of T cell receptor beta chains follows, all from one sample in a study of neurological immune-mediated disorders. Using its own MiXCR run on the 5' RACE reads, TCRdb lists one record per CDR3 protein. In the table there are approximately 38,000 distinct CDR3 sequences, around a tenth of which are singletons. Sequencing was done on a sample of CD4+ T cells from blood. These receptors came from a woman in her twenties or thirties with HTLV-1-associated myelopathy (HAM/TSP). Each CDR3 is given with its conserved first and last residue. A D gene is named only where the DNA matches it firmly. Expanded clones are given a class, and other clones once, few, many or no size at all.

TRBJ1-2	TRBV2	many	TRBD1	TGTGCCAGCAGTCGGGACAGGGGAGACACCTTC	CASSRDRGDTF
TRBJ2-3	TRBV5-1	many	TRBD1	TGCGCCAGCCGGACAGGGATGACAGATACGCAGTATTTT	CASRTGMTDTQYF
TRBJ1-5	TRBV28	many	-	TGTGCCGCTAATAGCAATCAGCCCCAGCATTTT	CAANSNQPQHF
TRBJ1-4	TRBV7-2	many	-	TGTGCCAGCAGCTGGACAGTGAATGAAAAACTGTTTTTT	CASSWTVNEKLFF
TRBJ2-6	TRBV30	many	-	TGTGCCCTCTCCGGGGGTCCTGGGGCCAACGTCCTGACTTTC	CALSGGPGANVLTF
TRBJ2-2	TRBV27	many	-	TGTGCCAGCAGTGCTCACAGGGGAGGCACCGGGGAGCTGTTTTTT	CASSAHRGGTGELFF
TRBJ2-3	TRBV6-5	many	-	TGTGCCAGCAGTCCTAATCGGGGGGCCGGAACAGATACGCAGTATTTT	CASSPNRGAGTDTQYF
TRBJ2-7	TRBV7-2	-	TRBD2	TGTGCCAGCAGCCTCCTTGGACTAGCGGATAGACCCTACGAGCAGTACTTC	CASSLLGLADRPYEQYF
TRBJ1-1	TRBV5-1	many	TRBD1	TGCGCCAGCAGCCTTCATGGACAGGACACTGAAGCTTTCTTT	CASSLHGQDTEAFF
TRBJ2-7	TRBV6-1	many	TRBD1	TGTGCCAGCAGCCCCGGCGGGACAGGGCAATCCGAGCAGTACTTC	CASSPGGTGQSEQYF
TRBJ2-7	TRBV10-3	many	-	TGTGCCATCAGTGACCCTCGGGGGCAGGGCTCCTACGAGCAGTACTTC	CAISDPRGQGSYEQYF
TRBJ1-6	TRBV6-5	many	-	TGTGCCAGCAGTTACGAGGGAGGGACGAATAGTTCACCCCTCCACTTT	CASSYEGGTNSSPLHF
TRBJ1-2	TRBV5-6	many	-	TGTGCCAGCAGCTTGGGGTCGGGTGCTGGCTACACCTTC	CASSLGSGAGYTF
TRBJ1-1	TRBV4-1	many	TRBD1	TGCGCCAGCAGCCAAGGTTTACTCAGGAGACAGGGGTACACTGAAGCTTTCTTT	CASSQGLLRRQGYTEAFF